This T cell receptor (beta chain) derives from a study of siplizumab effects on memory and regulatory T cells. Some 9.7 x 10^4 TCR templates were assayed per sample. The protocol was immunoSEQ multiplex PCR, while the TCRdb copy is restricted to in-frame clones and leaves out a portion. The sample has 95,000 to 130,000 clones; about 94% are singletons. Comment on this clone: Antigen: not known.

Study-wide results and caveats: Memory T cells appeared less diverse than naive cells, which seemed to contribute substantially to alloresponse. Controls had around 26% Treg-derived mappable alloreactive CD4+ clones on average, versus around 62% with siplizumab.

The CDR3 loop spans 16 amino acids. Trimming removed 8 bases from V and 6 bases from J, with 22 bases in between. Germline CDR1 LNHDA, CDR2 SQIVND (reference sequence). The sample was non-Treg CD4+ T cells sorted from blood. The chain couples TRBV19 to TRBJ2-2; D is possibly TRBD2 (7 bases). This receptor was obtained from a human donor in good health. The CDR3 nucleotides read TGTGCCAGTCGGGGGGCCCGAAGAATTTTGTCCGGGGAGCTGTTTTTT. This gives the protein CASRGARRILSGELFF.